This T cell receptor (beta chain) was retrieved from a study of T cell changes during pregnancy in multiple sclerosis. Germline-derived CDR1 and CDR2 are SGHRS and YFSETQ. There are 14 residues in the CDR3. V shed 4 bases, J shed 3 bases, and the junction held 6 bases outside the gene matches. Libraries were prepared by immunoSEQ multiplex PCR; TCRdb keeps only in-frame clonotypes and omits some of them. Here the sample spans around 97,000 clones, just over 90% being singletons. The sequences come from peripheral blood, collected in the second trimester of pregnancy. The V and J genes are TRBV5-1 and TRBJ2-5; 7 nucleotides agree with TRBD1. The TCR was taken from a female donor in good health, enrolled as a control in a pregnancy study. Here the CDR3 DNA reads TGCGCCAGCAGCCAAGGGACAGTAAAAGAGACCCAGTACTTC. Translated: CASSQGTVKETQYF.